This T cell receptor beta chain originates from a study of T-cell reconstitution after alpha-beta-depleted transplantation in children. The library targeted TCRbeta and was prepared with unique molecular identifiers. TCRdb reprocessed the PCR reads via MiXCR and lists one record per CDR3 protein. Of some 340,000 distinct CDR3 sequences in the sample, 9% to 12% are singletons; the top ten hold approximately 2.3%. The CDR3 is 15 amino acids. V lost 2 bases to trimming and J lost 0 bases, with 9 bases between them. CDR1 and CDR2 (germline): SGHRS, YFSETQ. This clonotype turned up a few times. This receptor was obtained from a human donor who donated a stem cell graft to a child with acute lymphoblastic leukemia. This chain joins TRBV5-1 and TRBJ2-1; D possibly matches TRBD1 or TRBD2 (5 bases each). The starting material was PBMCs from the stem cell graft donor, obtained from the stem cell graft. CDR3 in amino acids: CASSLGDHSYNEQFF. The CDR3 coding sequence is TGCGCCAGCAGCTTAGGGGACCACTCCTACAATGAGCAGTTCTTC.